These 3 T cell receptor beta chains share one sample of origin, sequenced in a study of blood T cell repertoires in COVID-19. TCRdb's copy holds only in-frame clones and misses some; the assay was immunoSEQ multiplex PCR. The table has 150,000 or so clones, 75% to 85% seen once. The sequenced sample was peripheral blood. The origin of the receptors is a woman aged 60-70 years with COVID-19, enrolled during active disease.

The V gene is TRBV5-6, the J gene TRBJ2-2; possible D gene TRBD2, 6 bases. V lost 1 base and J 4 bases, leaving 14 bases between the germline ends. CDR1 SGHDT and CDR2 YYEEEE come from the germline V gene. CDR3 length: 16 residues. For the CDR3, the DNA is TGTGCCAGCAGCTTGAGGGCGGGGTCGGGCACCGGGGAGCTGTTTTTT. Encoded protein: CASSLRAGSGTGELFF.

V and J are TRBV27 and TRBJ1-5; tentative D call: TRBD1 (6 bases). CDR3 length equals 18 residues. Germline V lookup: CDR1 MNHEY, CDR2 SMNVEV (reference sequence). Deletions cut 2 bases from V and 3 bases from J, with 20 bases between. CDR3 loop: CASSLDPTGLGTNQPQHF. The CDR3 DNA reads as TGTGCCAGCAGTTTAGATCCCACAGGGTTAGGTACCAATCAGCCCCAGCATTTT.

Remarks on this clone: One end of the junction is discordant with germline, which a read error may explain. The V call is TRBV7-7, the J call TRBJ1-1; D is uncertain. This CDR3 region has 13 residues. Per the germline V gene, CDR1 is SSHAT and CDR2 is FNYEAQ (reference sequence). This CDR3 reads CASSLGIETEAFF. The CDR3 coding sequence is TGTGCTAGCAGCTTAGGCATTGAGACTGAAGCTTTCTTT.